This T cell receptor (beta chain) was identified in a study of blood T cell repertoires in COVID-19. Only in-frame clones appear in the TCRdb table, and some are missing; sequencing was by immunoSEQ multiplex PCR. The sample yields about 250,000 clones, approximately 90% seen once. The V gene's germline CDR1 is LGHDT and CDR2 YNNKEL (reference sequence). Trimming pared 3 bases from V and 4 bases from J, leaving 15 bases between. The CDR3 is 15 amino acids. Ages ranged from about 18 to 100 years, with residence in 24 US areas. In Cohort 3, a recovered donor had either two negative PCRs, clearance, or symptom resolution.

The source is a man aged 18 to 29 who had recovered from COVID-19. This chain uses TRBV3-1 (or the pseudogene TRBV3-2) with TRBJ1-2, with D hard to call. Material for sequencing was PBMCs or T cells enriched from blood (not recorded which). The CDR3: CASSQPGLYGYGYTF. CDR3 sequence (DNA): TGTGCCAGCAGCCAGCCCGGACTCTATGGCTATGGCTACACCTTC.